Presented here are 29 T cell receptor beta chains from one specimen sequenced in a study of shared clonotypes between healthy human individuals. This table comes from immunoSEQ multiplex PCR, and its TCRdb copy is limited to in-frame clones, with some not included. The sample records over a million clones, 70% to 80% being singletons. Sequencing was performed on memory CD4+ T cells from PBMCs. As for subset: CD45RA-negative fraction. These receptors originate from a man aged 18 to 29 in good health. Some clones in this sample may be carry-over from other donors' samples.

The V call is TRBV4-3, the J call TRBJ2-3; the D is unclear. From germline, CDR1 is LGHNA and CDR2 YSLEER. Trimming left V 0 bases short and J 4 bases short, with 11 bases between. The CDR3 length is 15 residues. The CDR3 here is CASSQEAARPDTQYF. The CDR3 DNA sequence: TGCGCCAGCAGCCAAGAGGCCGCACGACCAGATACGCAGTATTTT.

The CDR3 DNA follows: TGTGCCAGCAGCTTGGATACAGGCCCCTACGAGCAGTACTTC. Encoded protein: CASSLDTGPYEQYF. This chain links TRBV5-4 with TRBJ2-7, with D possibly TRBD1 on 5 matching bases. The CDR3 extends over 14 amino acids. Germline V gene data show CDR1 as SGHNT and CDR2 as YYREEE (reference sequence). V lost 0 bases and J 2 bases, leaving 9 bases between the germline ends.

V gene TRBV5-1 combines with J gene TRBJ1-4; TRBD1 is a possible D gene (6 bases). The CDR3 is 16 residues long. Trimming shortened V by 8 bases and J by 0 bases, and 17 bases separated the two germline ends. The germline CDR1 and CDR2 sequences are SGHRS and YFSETQ. The CDR3 DNA sequence: TGCGCCAGTACCCGCTCGGGGGCGGCAACTAATGAAAAACTGTTTTTT. Protein product: CASTRSGAATNEKLFF.

This chain connects TRBV19 to TRBJ1-1; D is ambiguous. Germline V lookup: CDR1 LNHDA, CDR2 SQIVND (reference sequence). Trimming cost V 3 bases and J 4 bases, with 9 bases left between them. CDR3 size: 13 residues. The CDR3 nucleotides read TGTGCCAGTAGTATCTCGGGATCCACTGAAGCTTTCTTT. This translates into CASSISGSTEAFF.

This chain links TRBV10-3 with TRBJ1-4; 8 bases match TRBD1. CDR1 is ENHRY and CDR2 is SYGVKD in the germline V gene. J was trimmed by 3 bases and V by 3 bases; bases with no gene match: 9. The CDR3 sequence is 17 residues long. The CDR3 sequence: CAISDGQGAGSNEKLFF. The CDR3 DNA sequence: TGTGCCATCAGTGACGGACAGGGAGCCGGGTCTAATGAAAAACTGTTTTTT.

The V call is TRBV5-1, the J call TRBJ1-2; D gene uncertain. Per the germline V gene, CDR1 is SGHRS and CDR2 is YFSETQ. The CDR3 runs 13 residues. Between the trimmed V and J ends, which lost 0 bases and 7 bases, there was a span of 10 bases. As DNA, the CDR3 is TGCGCCAGCAGCTTGGATCCCAGCGGTGGCTACACCTTC. It encodes CASSLDPSGGYTF.

This chain connects TRBV13 to TRBJ1-4, with a possible D match to TRBD1 (5 bases). V shed 5 bases and J shed 5 bases, with 15 bases lying between them. Germline CDR1 reads PRHDT; CDR2 reads FYEKMQ (reference sequence). The CDR3 is 15 residues long. The CDR3 DNA follows: TGTGCCAGCAGCCCCCCGGGACTGAAGAATGAAAAACTGTTTTTT. It translates to CASSPPGLKNEKLFF.

This clone was counted a few times. The chain joins TRBV30 to TRBJ1-2; TRBD1 agrees at 7 bases. Germline assignment: CDR1 GTSNPN and CDR2 SVGIG (reference sequence). This CDR3 is built from 12 residues. J was trimmed by 4 bases and V by 8 bases; bases with no gene match: 7. The CDR3 region is CARDRETYGYTF. DNA of the CDR3: TGTGCCCGCGACAGGGAAACCTATGGCTACACCTTC.

CDR3 region: CASITGPDQPQHF. The CDR3 DNA is TGTGCCAGCATTACAGGACCTGATCAGCCCCAGCATTTT. The J gene is TRBJ1-5, the V gene TRBV6-1, with D possibly TRBD1 on 5 matching bases. The CDR3 spans 13 residues. Germline CDR1 is MNHNS and CDR2 is SASEGT. V lost 7 bases, J lost 5 bases, and 12 bases lay in between.

The chain links TRBV28 to TRBJ1-4; 8 nucleotides line up with TRBD1. V shed 7 bases and J 7 bases; nucleotides not matched to a gene: 5. Germline CDR1 MDHEN, CDR2 SYDVKM. This CDR3 region has 13 residues. CDR3 DNA sequence: TGTGCCAGCACCTCCGGGACAGGTGAAAAACTGTTTTTT. Residues: CASTSGTGEKLFF. The full variable domain, in which reference TRBV28 and TRBJ1-4 provide the parts outside the CDR3, is DVKVTQSSRYLVKRTGEKVFLECVQDMDHENMFWYRQDPGLGLRLIYFSYDVKMKEKGDIPEGYSVSREKKERFSLILESASTNQTSMYLCASTSGTGEKLFFGSGTQLSVL.

This clone was seen a handful of times. The J gene is TRBJ2-7, the V gene TRBV7-2; no definite D call. The CDR3 covers 12 residues. Between the trimmed V and J ends, which lost 5 bases and 7 bases, there was a span of 12 bases. Germline CDR1 and CDR2: SGHTA and FQGNSA. The CDR3 nucleotides read TGTGCCAGCAGCCGGGCCTGGGATGAGCAGTACTTC. It translates to CASSRAWDEQYF.

This clone was seen many times. The same CDR3 can be traced to other DNA sequences in this sample. This chain uses TRBV19 with TRBJ2-3; D unresolved. This CDR3 region has 14 residues. The germline CDR1 and CDR2 sequences are LNHDA and SQIVND (reference sequence). Trimming left V 2 bases short and J 0 bases short, with 6 bases between. The chain's CDR3 is CASSITTSTDTQYF. In DNA, the CDR3 is TGTGCCAGTAGTATAACTACTAGCACAGATACGCAGTATTTT.

The CDR3 region is CASSFVGSNNYGYTF. The CDR3 nucleotides are TGCGCCAGCAGCTTCGTGGGCTCCAATAACTATGGCTACACCTTC. V usage is TRBV5-1 and J usage is TRBJ1-2; D is unresolved. The germline gives CDR1 SGHRS, CDR2 YFSETQ. V was cut by 2 bases and J by 1 base, with 12 bases left in between. This CDR3 spans 15 amino acids.

This chain connects TRBV27 to TRBJ2-1; 14 bases align to TRBD2. CDR3 length: 21 amino acids. The V gene's germline CDR1 is MNHEY and CDR2 SMNVEV (reference sequence). V lost 7 bases to trimming and J lost 1 base; unmatched junction nucleotides: 18. The CDR3: CASTLRSPGLAGVRSYNEQFF. CDR3 coding DNA: TGTGCCAGCACCCTCCGCTCCCCGGGACTAGCGGGAGTAAGGTCCTACAATGAGCAGTTCTTC.

This clone was recorded at least ten times. The chain uses TRBV6-1 and TRBJ2-2; D unclear. CDR1 is MNHNS, CDR2 SASEGT, per germline. This CDR3 has 15 amino acids. V was clipped by 3 bases and J by 7 bases, with 15 bases between them. CDR3: CASSEAGLGIGELFF. CDR3 coding DNA: TGTGCCAGCAGTGAGGCAGGCCTTGGGATCGGGGAGCTGTTTTTT.

The sample holds many counts of this clone. This chain connects TRBV5-1 to TRBJ2-5; 9 positions agree with TRBD1. V trimming: 4 bases; J trimming: 3 bases; junction bases outside the gene matches: 4. The CDR3 covers 14 residues. Germline assignment: CDR1 SGHRS and CDR2 YFSETQ. The CDR3 sequence is CASSPGTGKETQYF. The CDR3 nucleotides are TGCGCCAGCAGCCCGGGGACAGGGAAAGAGACCCAGTACTTC.

This clone was detected once. This chain uses TRBV28 with TRBJ1-2, with TRBD1 as a possible D gene (6 bases). Germline CDR1 reads MDHEN; CDR2 reads SYDVKM. This CDR3 is 17 amino acids long. Trimming removed 7 bases from V and 1 base from J, with 22 bases in between. The CDR3 region is CASKRGGLPTFNYGYTF. The DNA for the CDR3 is TGTGCCAGCAAACGGGGGGGGCTACCAACTTTTAACTATGGCTACACCTTC.

The chain uses TRBV5-1 and TRBJ2-7; D is perhaps TRBD2 (6 bases). The CDR3 contains 15 residues. V was pared by 3 bases and J by 0 bases, with 13 bases between. From germline, CDR1 is SGHRS and CDR2 YFSETQ. This CDR3 is CASSSRGISSYEQYF. As DNA, the CDR3 is TGCGCCAGCAGCTCCCGCGGGATCAGCTCCTACGAGCAGTACTTC.

There are many counts of this clone. V is TRBV30 and J is TRBJ1-4, with D perhaps TRBD1 (5 bases). Germline-derived CDR1 and CDR2 are GTSNPN and SVGIG (reference sequence). The CDR3 totals 14 residues. V gave up 3 bases and J gave up 5 bases, with 13 bases separating them. CDR3 residues: CAWRRTRGNEKLFF. The DNA for the CDR3 is TGTGCCTGGAGGAGGACACGGGGGAATGAAAAACTGTTTTTT.

This chain links TRBV4-1 with TRBJ2-3; no definite D call. Trimming stripped 1 base from V and 0 bases from J, with 5 bases between. This CDR3 is 14 amino acids long. Germline values: CDR1 MGHRA, CDR2 YSYEKL. The CDR3 nucleotides are TGCGCCAGCAGCCAAGGCCCCAGCACAGATACGCAGTATTTT. Encoded protein: CASSQGPSTDTQYF.

This chain joins TRBV28 and TRBJ2-7; possible D gene TRBD2, 5 bases. Germline lookup yields CDR1 MDHEN and CDR2 SYDVKM. The length of the CDR3 is 16 residues. V gave up 6 bases and J gave up 2 bases, with 20 bases separating them. The CDR3: CASRDSRVRGPYEQYF. In nucleotides, the CDR3 is TGTGCCAGCAGGGACTCAAGGGTGCGAGGTCCCTACGAGCAGTACTTC.

V and J are TRBV9 and TRBJ2-7; D is undetermined. The CDR3 contains 13 residues. V was shortened by 1 base and J by 1 base, with 6 bases between the two germline ends. Germline CDR1 SGDLS, CDR2 YYNGEE. CDR3 nucleotide sequence: TGTGCCAGCAGCGTACTCGAGTCCTACGAGCAGTACTTC. It yields the protein CASSVLESYEQYF.

This chain links TRBV10-3 with TRBJ1-2; D call uncertain. This CDR3 is 14 amino acids long. The V gene lost 4 bases and the J gene lost 3 bases, with 12 bases spanning the gap. Per the germline V gene, CDR1 is ENHRY and CDR2 is SYGVKD. The CDR3 loop reads CAISASGGDYGYTF. CDR3 coding DNA: TGTGCCATCAGTGCTTCCGGCGGAGACTATGGCTACACCTTC.

J is TRBJ1-2 and V is TRBV6-6; D is possibly TRBD1 (6 bases). V gave up 6 bases and J gave up 2 bases, with 13 bases separating them. Germline V lookup: CDR1 MNHNY, CDR2 SVGAGI (reference sequence). CDR3 length: 14 residues. This CDR3 reads CASRNTGINYGYTF. The CDR3 bases are TGTGCCAGCAGGAATACAGGGATAAACTATGGCTACACCTTC.

This clone was seen only once. This chain connects TRBV27 to TRBJ2-2; unclear D gene. Looked up from germline, CDR1 is MNHEY and CDR2 is SMNVEV (reference sequence). Trimming shortened V by 0 bases and J by 3 bases, and 14 bases separated the two germline ends. CDR3 length equals 17 residues. CDR3 sequence: CASSLSRRVLDTGELFF. The CDR3 DNA reads TGTGCCAGCAGTTTATCCCGACGGGTCCTGGACACCGGGGAGCTGTTTTTT.

The genes are TRBV7-3 and TRBJ1-1; TRBD1 matches 8 bases. This CDR3 comprises 17 residues. The V gene end was trimmed by 4 bases and the J gene end by 2 bases; junction bases not matched to a gene: 12. Germline V gene data show CDR1 as SGHTA and CDR2 as FQGTGA. This CDR3 is CASSSRNQTGENTEAFF. In nucleotides, the CDR3 is TGTGCCAGCAGCTCCCGAAACCAGACAGGGGAAAACACTGAAGCTTTCTTT.

The V and J genes are TRBV29-1 and TRBJ2-5, with TRBD2 matching over 8 bases. The CDR3 contains 11 residues. CDR1 and CDR2 from the germline V gene are SQVTM and ANQGSEA. The chain's CDR3 is CRRGEWKTQYF. The CDR3 DNA sequence: TGCCGGCGGGGGGAGTGGAAGACCCAGTACTTC. Combining the CDR3 with reference TRBV29-1 and TRBJ2-5 gives the whole variable domain SAVISQKPSRDICQRGTSLTIQCQVDSQVTMMFWYRQQPGQSLTLIATANQGSEATYESGFVIDKFPISRPNLTFSTLTVSNMSPEDSSIYLCRRGEWKTQYFGPGTRLLVL.

The chain joins TRBV7-3 to TRBJ1-1; D is ambiguous. The CDR3 consists of 13 residues. CDR1 is SGHTA, CDR2 FQGTGA, per germline. V gave up 3 bases and J gave up 1 base, with 6 bases separating them. The CDR3 loop is CASSFQENTEAFF. For the CDR3, the DNA is TGTGCCAGCAGCTTTCAAGAGAACACTGAAGCTTTCTTT. Full variable domain (rest looked up from reference TRBV7-3 and TRBJ1-1): GAGVSQTPSNKVTEKGKYVELRCDPISGHTALYWYRQSLGQGPEFLIYFQGTGAADDSGLPNDRFFAVRPEGSVSTLKIQRTERGDSAVYLCASSFQENTEAFFGQGTRLTVV.

CDR3 coding DNA: TGTGCCAGCAGCTATACTCAGGGATTGGGGCGCGAGACCCAGTACTTC. As protein: CASSYTQGLGRETQYF. The gene calls are TRBV14 and TRBJ2-5; possibly TRBD1 for D (5 bases). Trimming took 5 bases from V and 5 from J, leaving 21 bases between them. The CDR3 is made up of 16 amino acids. Per the germline V gene, CDR1 is SGHDN and CDR2 is FVKESK.